Sequencing of this T cell receptor beta chain was carried out in a study of blood T cell repertoires in COVID-19. At the level of the study: Samples taken during acute and convalescent COVID-19 were collected in the United States, Italy and Spain. PBMCs, B-cell-depleted T cells, or T cells were the source of the cDNA or gDNA that made up the material.

This CDR3 region has 17 residues. Per germline, CDR1 LGHDT and CDR2 YNNKEL (reference sequence). V was shortened by 0 bases and J by 0 bases, with 12 bases between the two germline ends. How the authors handled the data: Reference gene primer amplification in the assay estimated nucleated cell counts. Clones were sequenced by immunoSEQ multiplex PCR, and TCRdb holds only the in-frame ones, with some missing. V, J and clone size are taken as reported in that table, and D and trimming were inferred from the DNA itself. The sample shows 120,000 to 150,000 clones, around 88% of them seen only once. The TCR sequence derives from a human donor in a cohort sampled during active COVID-19. This rearrangement joins TRBV3-1 (or the pseudogene TRBV3-2) to TRBJ2-1; a weak D match, TRBD1 (6 bases). The material sequenced was peripheral blood. The CDR3 DNA sequence: TGTGCCAGCAGCCAAGATCTAGCAGGGGCCTCCTACAATGAGCAGTTCTTC. Protein sequence: CASSQDLAGASYNEQFF.